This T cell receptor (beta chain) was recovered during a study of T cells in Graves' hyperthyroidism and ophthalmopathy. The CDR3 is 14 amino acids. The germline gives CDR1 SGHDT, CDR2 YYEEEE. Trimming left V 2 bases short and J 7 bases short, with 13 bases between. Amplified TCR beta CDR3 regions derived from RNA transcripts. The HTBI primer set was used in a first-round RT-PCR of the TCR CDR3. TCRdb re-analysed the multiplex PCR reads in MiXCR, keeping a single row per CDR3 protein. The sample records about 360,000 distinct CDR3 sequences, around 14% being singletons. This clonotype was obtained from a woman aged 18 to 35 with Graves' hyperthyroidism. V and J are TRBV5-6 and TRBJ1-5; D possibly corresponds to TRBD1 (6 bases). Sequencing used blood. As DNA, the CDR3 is TGTGCCAGCAGCTTAGGGGGGGTAAAACAGCCCCAGCATTTT. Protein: CASSLGGVKQPQHF.